Following are 9 T cell receptor beta chains from one sample sequenced in a study of a mutant IDH1 vaccine in newly diagnosed glioma. Sequencing used immunoSEQ multiplex PCR; TCRdb keeps in-frame clones, though not all of them. Seen here are 50,000 to 70,000 clones, 74% observed once, and the top ten hold roughly 4.3%. Specified time point: week 35, safety follow-up. One vaccine dose held 300 ug of mutant IDH1 20-mer peptide and came with topical imiquimod. Which antigens these TCRs recognize remains unknown. The sequencing used PBMCs, collected from a glioma patient whose treatment included an IDH1 peptide vaccine. All receptors derive from a man aged 45 to 65 with glioma.

The V and J genes are TRBV5-6 and TRBJ2-5, with 11 positions matching TRBD2. The ends lost 4 bases at V and 1 base at J; junction bases unmatched: 9. This CDR3 region has 17 residues. Per the germline V gene, CDR1 is SGHDT and CDR2 is YYEEEE. The CDR3 loop reads CASSPRLAGPLQETQYF. The DNA of the CDR3 is TGTGCCAGCAGCCCGAGACTAGCGGGGCCGCTCCAAGAGACCCAGTACTTC.

This chain uses TRBV6-6 with TRBJ2-4, with D unresolved. Per the germline V gene, CDR1 is MNHNY and CDR2 is SVGAGI (reference sequence). The germline V and J ends were trimmed by 4 bases and 5 bases, with 12 bases remaining between them. This CDR3 is built from 14 residues. CDR3 loop: CASSLVGTENIQYF. For the CDR3, the DNA is TGTGCCAGCAGTTTAGTAGGTACGGAAAACATTCAGTACTTC.

The chain is built from TRBV6-5 and TRBJ2-7, with D perhaps TRBD1 (6 bases). Germline V lookup: CDR1 MNHEY, CDR2 SVGAGI. This CDR3 is 15 amino acids long. Between the trimmed V and J ends, which lost 0 bases and 3 bases, there was a span of 12 bases. This CDR3 is CASSYSPDSYYEQYF. The CDR3 nucleotides are TGTGCCAGCAGTTACTCCCCGGACAGTTACTACGAGCAGTACTTC.

The gene calls are TRBV5-1 and TRBJ2-3; possibly TRBD1 for D (5 bases). The germline CDR1 and CDR2 sequences are SGHRS and YFSETQ. The CDR3 extends over 13 amino acids. V lost 2 bases and J 1 base, leaving 5 bases between the germline ends. CDR3 region: CASSLQGTDTQYF. The CDR3 DNA reads as TGCGCCAGCAGCTTACAGGGCACAGATACGCAGTATTTT.

This chain links TRBV19 with TRBJ2-3; D may be TRBD1 (6 bases). The CDR3 is made up of 15 amino acids. Germline CDR1 and CDR2: LNHDA and SQIVND (reference sequence). The ends were cut back, 8 bases at V and 10 bases at J, with 25 bases in the middle. The CDR3 spells CASHGRGSTQGAQYF. In DNA, the CDR3 is TGTGCCAGTCACGGCAGGGGCTCCACACAAGGGGCGCAGTATTTT.

J is TRBJ2-2 and V is TRBV7-9; 8 nucleotides line up with TRBD1. This CDR3 region has 17 residues. Germline V gives CDR1 SEHNR, CDR2 FQNEAQ (reference sequence). V lost 8 bases, J lost 2 bases, and 13 bases stayed unmatched. The CDR3 protein is CASLTLRRGLNTGELFF. The CDR3 nucleotides read TGTGCCAGCCTGACACTACGCAGGGGGCTAAACACCGGGGAGCTGTTTTTT.

This sequence joins TRBV5-1 and TRBJ2-3; 7 bases align to TRBD1. Trimming removed 4 bases from V and 2 bases from J; junction bases left unmatched: 7. CDR1 and CDR2 (germline): SGHRS, YFSETQ. This CDR3 has 15 amino acids. The DNA for the CDR3 is TGCGCCAGCAGCAACTCGGGACAGAACACAGATACGCAGTATTTT. This gives the protein CASSNSGQNTDTQYF. Complete variable domain (other parts from reference TRBV5-1 and TRBJ2-3): KAGVTQTPRYLIKTRGQQVTLSCSPISGHRSVSWYQQTPGQGLQFLFEYFSETQRNKGNFPGRFSGRQFSNSRSEMNVSTLELGDSALYLCASSNSGQNTDTQYFGPGTRLTVL.

The V and J genes are TRBV5-4 and TRBJ1-5; maybe TRBD1 (5 bases). V was cut by 1 base and J by 4 bases, with 12 bases left in between. CDR3 length: 15 amino acids. CDR1 and CDR2 (germline): SGHNT, YYREEE (reference sequence). CDR3 region: CASSLHAGKNQPQHF. DNA of the CDR3: TGTGCCAGCAGCTTGCACGCAGGGAAAAATCAGCCCCAGCATTTT.

The chain uses TRBV4-3 and TRBJ1-1; D uncertain. Germline CDR1 and CDR2: LGHNA and YSLEER. The CDR3 is made up of 13 amino acids. The V end was cut by 4 bases, the J end by 1 base, with 7 bases between. This CDR3 reads CASSLTGNTEAFF. CDR3 nucleotides: TGCGCCAGCAGCCTTACGGGGAACACTGAAGCTTTCTTT.